These 18 T cell receptor beta chains originate from one sample sequenced in a study of CD8+CD57+ T cells in acquired aplastic anemia. TCR beta VDJ and CDR3 were profiled, and genomic DNA was the template. Each CDR3 protein is one row after TCRdb ran MiXCR on the reads. This table holds 190,000 or so distinct CDR3 sequences, 60% to 65% found once. Source material: sorted CD4+, CD8+, or CD8+CD57+ T cells (not recorded which) from PBMCs. The receptors stem from a human donor in good health.

A single count supports this clonotype. V is TRBV7-8 and J is TRBJ2-3; unclear D gene. The V end lost 2 bases, the J end lost 0 bases, and 9 bases lay between the germline ends. This CDR3 has 15 residues. The V gene's germline CDR1 is SGHVS and CDR2 FQNEAQ. DNA of the CDR3: TGTGCCAGCAGCTTAAGGTCCTCTAGCACAGATACGCAGTATTTT. This encodes CASSLRSSSTDTQYF.

This clonotype was seen a few times. The chain has TRBV12-3 or TRBV12-4 and TRBJ1-1; D not resolved. V was clipped by 2 bases and J by 3 bases, with 10 bases between them. CDR3 length: 14 amino acids. The CDR3 protein is CASSLSRVYTEAFF. The CDR3 nucleotides read TGTGCCAGCAGTTTATCGAGGGTTTACACTGAAGCTTTCTTT.

This clonotype appeared a few times. The chain uses TRBV25-1 and TRBJ1-4, with D maybe TRBD1 (5 bases). The germline V gene encodes CDR1 MGHDK and CDR2 SYGVNS. Trimming shortened V by 7 bases and J by 2 bases, and 8 bases separated the two germline ends. The length of the CDR3 is 13 residues. The CDR3 spells CASTGTTNEKLFF. CDR3 sequence (DNA): TGTGCCAGCACAGGGACGACTAATGAAAAACTGTTTTTT. The full variable domain, with the rest looked up from reference TRBV25-1 and TRBJ1-4, is EADIYQTPRYLVIGTGKKITLECSQTMGHDKMYWYQQDPGMELHLIHYSYGVNSTEKGDLSSESTVSRIRTEHFPLTLESARPSHTSQYLCASTGTTNEKLFFGSGTQLSVL.

This clonotype has ten or more counts. The V gene is TRBV5-5, the J gene TRBJ2-3, with 10 bases that match TRBD2. CDR3 length: 14 amino acids. The V gene end was trimmed by 2 bases and the J gene end by 6 bases; junction bases not matched to a gene: 3. Germline CDR1 and CDR2: SGHKS and YYEKEE (reference sequence). The CDR3 protein is CASSLAGGGDTQYF. CDR3 bases: TGTGCCAGCAGCTTAGCGGGAGGGGGTGATACGCAGTATTTT.

This clonotype was seen at least ten times. This chain joins TRBV6-1 and TRBJ2-7; 8 bases align to TRBD1. Germline CDR1 and CDR2: MNHNS and SASEGT. The CDR3 loop spans 18 amino acids. Trimming cost V 4 bases and J 3 bases; bases outside gene matches: 17. DNA of the CDR3: TGTGCCAGCAGTGGAAGTCCCAATCCCGGGACAGGAAACTACGAGCAGTACTTC. It encodes CASSGSPNPGTGNYEQYF.

This clonotype appeared a single time. The rearrangement joins TRBV9 to TRBJ1-3; D call uncertain. The CDR3 is made up of 13 amino acids. Trimming pared 3 bases from V and 0 bases from J, leaving 4 bases between. CDR1 is SGDLS and CDR2 is YYNGEE in the germline V gene. CDR3 sequence reads: CASSENSGNTIYF. In DNA, the CDR3 is TGTGCCAGCAGCGAGAACTCTGGAAACACCATATATTTT.

A few counts support this clonotype. The chain couples TRBV2 to TRBJ2-2; D could derive from TRBD1 or TRBD2 (5 bases each). CDR3 length: 15 residues. CDR1 and CDR2 from the germline V gene are SNHLY and FYNNEI. The V end lost 6 bases, the J end lost 0 bases, and 11 bases lay between the germline ends. The CDR3 loop reads CASSGTAANTGELFF. DNA for the CDR3: TGTGCCAGCAGCGGGACGGCCGCGAACACCGGGGAGCTGTTTTTT.

The rearrangement joins TRBV29-1 to TRBJ1-1; 10 bases line up with TRBD1. Per the germline V gene, CDR1 is SQVTM and CDR2 is ANQGSEA. The V and J ends lost 7 bases and 1 base, in that order; junction bases with no gene match: 3. The CDR3 runs 13 residues. CDR3 sequence: CSGWDRGNTEAFF. The CDR3, as DNA: TGCAGCGGATGGGACAGGGGGAACACTGAAGCTTTCTTT.

The rearrangement uses TRBV27 and TRBJ2-6, with D uncertain. The germline V gene has CDR1 MNHEY and CDR2 SMNVEV (reference sequence). Trimming shortened V by 1 base and J by 0 bases, and 13 bases separated the two germline ends. This CDR3 spans 18 amino acids. As DNA, the CDR3 is TGTGCCAGCAGTTTATTTGTGTCCTCTTTCTCTGGGGCCAACGTCCTGACTTTC. It translates to CASSLFVSSFSGANVLTF.

The chain joins TRBV10-2 to TRBJ1-1; D perhaps matches TRBD1 (6 bases). V lost 6 bases, J lost 3 bases, and 11 bases lay in between. Germline CDR1 is WSHSY and CDR2 is SAAADI. The CDR3 has 13 amino acids. CDR3 nucleotides: TGCGCCAGCAGCCCATCAGGGGACACTGAAGCTTTCTTT. It encodes CASSPSGDTEAFF.

This clonotype was picked up many times. This chain connects TRBV27 to TRBJ1-2; 9 bases match TRBD1. The CDR3 loop spans 15 amino acids. V lost 5 bases to trimming and J lost 4 bases; unmatched junction nucleotides: 8. Looked up from germline, CDR1 is MNHEY and CDR2 is SMNVEV (reference sequence). CDR3 loop: CASSPPGQGLYGYTF. The CDR3 bases are TGTGCCAGCAGTCCCCCGGGACAGGGACTCTATGGCTACACCTTC.

This clonotype was counted at least ten times. The chain has TRBV9 and TRBJ2-7; a weak D match, TRBD2 (5 bases). Germline CDR1 reads SGDLS; CDR2 reads YYNGEE. Trimming left V 3 bases short and J 3 bases short, with 7 bases between. This CDR3 spans 12 amino acids. The CDR3 is CASSGEGYEQYF. CDR3 nucleotides: TGTGCCAGCAGCGGAGAGGGCTACGAGCAGTACTTC.

The chain joins TRBV9 to TRBJ1-3, with TRBD1 matching 9 bases. Per germline, CDR1 SGDLS and CDR2 YYNGEE. V was clipped by 5 bases and J by 7 bases; unmatched bases: 7. This CDR3 is 14 amino acids long. In nucleotides, the CDR3 is TGTGCCAGCAGTGGGGGGGACAGGGCGAACACCATATATTTT. Translating gives CASSGGDRANTIYF.

The chain has TRBV27 and TRBJ2-1; possible D gene TRBD1, 6 bases. The CDR3 totals 15 residues. CDR1 MNHEY and CDR2 SMNVEV come from the germline V gene (reference sequence). The V gene lost 2 bases and the J gene lost 10 bases, with 18 bases spanning the gap. The CDR3 region is CASSLEATGLPEQFF. The DNA of the CDR3 is TGTGCCAGCAGTTTAGAGGCCACAGGGCTGCCCGAGCAGTTCTTC.

This clonotype was seen at least ten times. The V call is TRBV5-1, the J call TRBJ2-7; D gene uncertain. CDR3 size: 15 residues. V lost 0 bases and J lost 1, with 11 bases in between. The germline CDR1 and CDR2 sequences are SGHRS and YFSETQ. CDR3 coding DNA: TGCGCCAGCAGCTTGGAGGGCCACGTGTCCTACGAGCAGTACTTC. This gives the protein CASSLEGHVSYEQYF.

This clonotype occurred once. V gene TRBV15 combines with J gene TRBJ1-2, with 7 bases fitting TRBD1. CDR3 size: 14 residues. Trimming removed 8 bases from V and 4 bases from J; junction bases left unmatched: 10. Germline loops: CDR1 LNHNV, CDR2 YYDKDF (reference sequence). In DNA form, the CDR3 reads TGTGCCACCTCCAACCCCGACAGGGCCTATGGCTACACCTTC. This encodes CATSNPDRAYGYTF.

This chain uses TRBV19 with TRBJ1-4; TRBD1 might be the D (6 bases). The CDR3 runs 15 residues. The V gene lost 5 bases and the J gene lost 2 bases, with 12 bases spanning the gap. From germline, CDR1 is LNHDA and CDR2 SQIVND (reference sequence). Here the CDR3 DNA reads TGTGCCAGTAGTTGGACAGCCCGGACTAATGAAAAACTGTTTTTT. Amino acids: CASSWTARTNEKLFF. The variable domain in full, completed from reference TRBV19 and TRBJ1-4, reads DGGITQSPKYLFRKEGQNVTLSCEQNLNHDAMYWYRQDPGQGLRLIYYSQIVNDFQKGDIAEGYSVSREKKESFPLTVTSAQKNPTAFYLCASSWTARTNEKLFFGSGTQLSVL.

V is TRBV19 and J is TRBJ1-5; unclear D gene. Deletions cut 6 bases from V and 5 bases from J, with 11 bases between. The CDR3 has 13 amino acids. CDR1 is LNHDA and CDR2 is SQIVND in the germline V gene (reference sequence). CDR3 bases: TGTGCCAGTAGGGAGTTCGGCCATCAGCCCCAGCATTTT. Protein product: CASREFGHQPQHF.